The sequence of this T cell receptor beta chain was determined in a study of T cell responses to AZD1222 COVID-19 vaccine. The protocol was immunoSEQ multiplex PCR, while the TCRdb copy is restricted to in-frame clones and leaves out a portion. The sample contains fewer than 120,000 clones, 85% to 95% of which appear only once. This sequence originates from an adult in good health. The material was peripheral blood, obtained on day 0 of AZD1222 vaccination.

CDR3 region: CASSQGGYEQYF. CDR3 nucleotides: TGTGCCAGCAGCCAAGGGGGTTACGAGCAGTACTTC. This chain uses TRBV6-5 with TRBJ2-7, with a weak D call TRBD1 (6 bases). The germline CDR1 and CDR2 sequences are MNHEY and SVGAGI. The CDR3 contains 12 residues. V was shortened by 6 bases and J by 4 bases, with 10 bases between the two germline ends.